A selection of T cell receptor beta chains follows, all from one sample in a study of patients and donors after allogeneic stem cell transplantation. TCRdb processed the RT-PCR reads anew with MiXCR; each CDR3 protein has one entry. Of about a million distinct CDR3 sequences in the sample, 18% were seen once. Sequencing was performed on blood, either unsorted or a sorted T cell fraction (not recorded which). These receptors were collected from a human donor who was either an allogeneic HSCT recipient or a stem cell or donor lymphocyte infusion donor (not recorded which). It is not recorded whose cells these are; they may come from a transplant donor. Each CDR3 is given with its conserved first and last residue.

v_call	j_call	cdr3_aa
TRBV5-6	TRBJ2-2	CASSPFAPGELFF
TRBV4-3	TRBJ2-1	CASSQEGGRYNEQFF
TRBV2	TRBJ1-2	CASSPTWSNNYGYTF
TRBV20-1	TRBJ1-2	CSVPRPGEAGYTF
TRBV29-1	TRBJ2-5	CSAETSGGAGETQYF
TRBV9	TRBJ2-3	CASSASGRPSTDTQYF
TRBV12-3/TRBV12-4	TRBJ1-1	CASSVKGEAFF
TRBV9	TRBJ1-4	CASSSQATNEKLFF
TRBV7-2	TRBJ1-5	CASSPWGGDQPQHF
TRBV6-6	TRBJ2-1	CASSPGTHNEQFF
TRBV20-1	TRBJ2-1	CSARDSGLAGNNEQFF
TRBV6-1	TRBJ1-1	CASSETLGTEAFF
TRBV7-2	TRBJ2-7	CASSSGAGVPYEQYF
TRBV20-1	TRBJ2-1	CSARGRSTYNEQFF
TRBV20-1	TRBJ1-5	CSARGDRYQPQHF
TRBV12-3/TRBV12-4	TRBJ2-7	CASRGTGTHYEQYF
TRBV6-2/TRBV6-3	TRBJ2-5	CASTLLPGLAGSGGETQYF
TRBV9	TRBJ2-1	CASSVGDWRSYEQFF
TRBV6-2/TRBV6-3	TRBJ1-1	CASSYLVEAFF
TRBV20-1	TRBJ2-7	CSGAGSGSSYEQYF
TRBV4-1	TRBJ2-7	CASSHNPSYEQYF
TRBV7-8	TRBJ1-5	CASSPRVGTKAQSQHF
TRBV20-1	TRBJ2-5	CSASHRGETQYF
TRBV9	TRBJ1-4	CASSVQGRKEKLFF
TRBV19	TRBJ2-1	CASSPRGGAFEQFF
TRBV5-1	TRBJ2-2	CASSLVGLDGTGELFF
TRBV3-1	TRBJ1-5	CASSRTVDSNQPQHF
TRBV5-1	TRBJ1-2	CASSIDRPLLYGYTF
TRBV7-2	TRBJ2-7	CASSRRVMAEQYF
TRBV7-9	TRBJ2-2	CASSPRGSHTGELFF
TRBV20-1	TRBJ2-5	CSAALVRGETQYF
TRBV12-3/TRBV12-4	TRBJ1-5	CASSLGRPDRALGPQHF
TRBV29-1	TRBJ2-7	CSVRTGSNSGKQYF
TRBV5-1	TRBJ1-6	CASSGQGATDSPLHF
TRBV18	TRBJ1-1	CASSPIHRNTEAFF
TRBV7-2	TRBJ2-7	CASSRGRVVQNEQYF
TRBV12-3/TRBV12-4	TRBJ1-4	CASSFLNEKLFF
TRBV7-8	TRBJ1-1	CASSVSRVMNTEAFF
TRBV5-1	TRBJ1-2	CASSLGRADGYTF
TRBV12-5	TRBJ1-5	CASGPGDTPNQPQHF
TRBV4-1	TRBJ1-2	CASSQDSSPAINYGYTF
TRBV12-3/TRBV12-4	TRBJ1-2	CASSDIRGQGSNYGYTF
TRBV12-3/TRBV12-4	TRBJ2-3	CASSLGSRDGTDTQYF
TRBV3-1	TRBJ2-6	CASSRSSSPGANVLTF
TRBV5-1	TRBJ2-5	CASSSPLRGSGETQYF
TRBV18	TRBJ2-3	CASSRRPGQSTDTQYF
TRBV7-3	TRBJ2-3	CASSSRDRVGDDTQYF
TRBV7-7	TRBJ2-5	CASSPVGGSRETQYF
TRBV7-3	TRBJ2-7	CASSLGVAKAYEQYF
TRBV4-1	TRBJ2-1	CASSLSKGTSLYEQFF
TRBV11-1	TRBJ2-7	CASSLAVYYEQYF